The rows below give T cell receptor beta chains drawn from one sample of a study of T cell responses to AZD1222 COVID-19 vaccine. This table comes from immunoSEQ multiplex PCR, and its TCRdb copy is limited to in-frame clones, with some not included. The repertoire consists of around 64,000 clones, with under 90% occurring once and the leading ten covering about 6.5%. Material: peripheral blood, obtained 28 days after the second AZD1222 dose. The receptors come from an adult who received the AZD1222 COVID-19 vaccine. Both conserved end residues are part of each CDR3. The order of the fields is D gene, J gene, V gene, clone size, CDR3 DNA, CDR3 protein. A D gene is named only where the DNA matches it firmly. A row's size may be missing; if present it is once, few, many or a size class.

>NA|TRBJ1-1|TRBV18|NA
TGTGCCAGCTCACCACTGGGGGGGGCGGACACTGAAGCTTTCTTT
CASSPLGGADTEAFF
>NA|TRBJ1-1|TRBV7-8|NA
TGTGCCAGCAGCTTAAGATCTTCGGTCACTGAAGCTTTCTTT
CASSLRSSVTEAFF
>NA|TRBJ1-4|TRBV18|NA
TGTGCCAGCTCACCAAGCAGTAATGAAAAACTGTTTTTT
CASSPSSNEKLFF
>NA|TRBJ1-6|TRBV19|NA
TGTGCCAGTAGATTCGCCAATTCACCCCTCCACTTT
CASRFANSPLHF
>TRBD1|TRBJ1-3|TRBV3-1/TRBV3-2|NA
TGTGCCAGCAGCCAAGCCGGGACAGCAGGAAACACCATATATTTT
CASSQAGTAGNTIYF
>TRBD1|TRBJ1-5|TRBV28|NA
TGTGCCAGCAGTCTCCGGGACAGGGCAGGGGATCAGCCCCAGCATTTT
CASSLRDRAGDQPQHF
>TRBD1|TRBJ2-7|TRBV24-1|NA
TGTGCCACACGGGACAGGGCGTCTTCTCAGAGCTCCTACGAGCAGTACTTC
CATRDRASSQSSYEQYF
>NA|TRBJ1-6|TRBV7-9|NA
TGTGCCAGCAGCTTGGGACGGAACTATAATTCACCCCTCCACTTT
CASSLGRNYNSPLHF
>TRBD2|TRBJ2-2|TRBV24-1|NA
TGTGCCACCAGTGAAAGCGGGGGGAACACCGGGGAGCTGTTTTTT
CATSESGGNTGELFF
>NA|TRBJ1-1|TRBV4-3|NA
TGCGCCCGCCGCCCCCCGGGTGATGGCACTGAAGCTTTCTTT
CARRPPGDGTEAFF
>NA|TRBJ2-2|TRBV7-9|NA
TGTGCCAGCAGCGCACGAGGCGGGTGGAACACCGGGGAGCTGTTTTTT
CASSARGGWNTGELFF
>NA|TRBJ2-7|TRBV5-1|NA
TGCGCCAGCAGCGAAACAGCGGATGCCTACGAGCAGTACTTC
CASSETADAYEQYF
>TRBD2|TRBJ2-2|TRBV13|NA
TGTGCCACCTCCGGGGGGGGTGATCCCACCGGGGAGCTGTTTTTT
CATSGGGDPTGELFF
>NA|TRBJ1-3|TRBV4-2|once
TGTGCCAGCAGCCTTCGGGAGCCCGAGGCTGGAAACACCATATATTTT
CASSLREPEAGNTIYF
>NA|TRBJ2-6|TRBV2|NA
TGTGCCAGCAGTGGTGTGATTCCTGGGGCCAACGTCCTGACTTTC
CASSGVIPGANVLTF